This TCR beta chain comes out of a study of blood T cells in healthy people across ages. The CDR3 loop spans 16 amino acids. Trimming removed 4 bases from V and 1 base from J, with 16 bases in between. CDR1 MGHRA and CDR2 YSYEKL come from the germline V gene. Next came a second PCR, run for about 7 to 12 cycles, which used a sample-barcoded 5' primer along with a J-beta primer mix. MiXCR was run by TCRdb on the 5' RACE reads, yielding one entry per CDR3 protein. Here the sample spans about 670,000 distinct CDR3 sequences, 40% to 65% being singletons. Per sample, at least 5 micrograms of total RNA were extracted. The sample holds a few counts of this clonotype. What it binds is not known. General study results and limits: Expanded clonotype changes were possibly confounded by unknown donor CMV status. Donors of long life had a larger count of naive CD4+ cells and greater diversity than aged donors.

V is TRBV4-1 and J is TRBJ1-1, with no clear D. The specimen sequenced was blood. This TCR derives from a woman older than 75 in good health. The CDR3: CASSPGLGERNTEAFF. The CDR3 DNA is TGCGCCAGCAGCCCCGGACTCGGGGAGAGGAACACTGAAGCTTTCTTT.